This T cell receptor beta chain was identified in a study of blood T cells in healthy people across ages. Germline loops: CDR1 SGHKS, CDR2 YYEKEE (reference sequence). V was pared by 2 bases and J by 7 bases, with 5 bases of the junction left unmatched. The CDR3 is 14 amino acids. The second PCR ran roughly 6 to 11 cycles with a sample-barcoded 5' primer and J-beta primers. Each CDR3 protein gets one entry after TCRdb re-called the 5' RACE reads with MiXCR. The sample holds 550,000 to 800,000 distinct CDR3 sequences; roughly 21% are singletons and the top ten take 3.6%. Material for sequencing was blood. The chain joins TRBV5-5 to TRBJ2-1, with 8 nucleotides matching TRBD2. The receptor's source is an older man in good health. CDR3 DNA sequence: TGTGCCAGCAGCTTTAGGACTAGCTTTAATGAGCAGTTCTTC. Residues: CASSFRTSFNEQFF.